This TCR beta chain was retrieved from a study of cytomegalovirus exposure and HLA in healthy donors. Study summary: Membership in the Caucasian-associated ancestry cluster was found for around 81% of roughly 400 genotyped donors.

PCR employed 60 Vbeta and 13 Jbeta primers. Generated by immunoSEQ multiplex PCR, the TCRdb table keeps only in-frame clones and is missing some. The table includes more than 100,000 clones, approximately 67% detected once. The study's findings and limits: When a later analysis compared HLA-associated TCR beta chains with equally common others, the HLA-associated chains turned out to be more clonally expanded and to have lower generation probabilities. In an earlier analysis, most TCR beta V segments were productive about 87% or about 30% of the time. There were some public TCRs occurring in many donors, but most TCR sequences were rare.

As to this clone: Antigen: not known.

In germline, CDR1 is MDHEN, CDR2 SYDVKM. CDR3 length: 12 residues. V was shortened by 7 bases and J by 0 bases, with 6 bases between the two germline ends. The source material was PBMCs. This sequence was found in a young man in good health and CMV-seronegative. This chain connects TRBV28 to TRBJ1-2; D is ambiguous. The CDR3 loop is CASKRANYGYTF. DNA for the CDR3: TGTGCCAGCAAGAGGGCTAACTATGGCTACACCTTC.